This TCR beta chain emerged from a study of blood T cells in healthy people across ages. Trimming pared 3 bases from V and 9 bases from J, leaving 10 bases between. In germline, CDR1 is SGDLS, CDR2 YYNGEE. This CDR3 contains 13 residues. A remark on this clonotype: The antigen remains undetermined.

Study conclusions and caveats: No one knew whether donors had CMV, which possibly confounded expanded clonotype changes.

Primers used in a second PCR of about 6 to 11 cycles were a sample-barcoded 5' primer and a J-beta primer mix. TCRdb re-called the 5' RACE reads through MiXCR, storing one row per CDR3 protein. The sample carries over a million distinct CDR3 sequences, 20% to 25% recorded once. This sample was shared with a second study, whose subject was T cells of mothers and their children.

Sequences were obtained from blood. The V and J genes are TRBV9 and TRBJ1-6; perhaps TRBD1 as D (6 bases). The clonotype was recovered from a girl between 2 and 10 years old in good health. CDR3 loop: CASSEEGGSPLHF. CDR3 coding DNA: TGTGCCAGCAGCGAAGAGGGGGGTTCACCCCTCCACTTT.